This T cell receptor (beta chain) was documented in a study of blood T cell repertoires in COVID-19. Turning to the study itself: COVID-19 samples collected from the United States, Italy and Spain covered acute and convalescent phases. PBMCs, B-cell-depleted T cells, or T cells were the source of the cDNA or gDNA that made up the material.

Trimming took 5 bases from V and 1 from J; bases not matched to a gene: 6. Germline values: CDR1 MNHEY, CDR2 SVGEGT. The CDR3 contains 16 residues. In the authors' workflow: For nucleated cells, counts were estimated from reference gene primer amplification. This table comes from immunoSEQ multiplex PCR, and its TCRdb copy is limited to in-frame clones, with some not included. That table furnishes V, J and clone size, whereas the DNA furnished D and trimming. The repertoire holds about 100,000 clones, with about 91% as singletons. As concerns this clone: Within the sample, other DNA sequences also encode this same CDR3.

The chain combines TRBV6-2 or TRBV6-3 with TRBJ2-5; the match to TRBD2 covers 11 bases. Input material: peripheral blood. This TCR was recovered from a man aged 18 to 29 with acute or convalescent COVID-19. CDR3 in DNA: TGTGCCAGCAGTCCCCGACTAGCGGGACTCCAAGAGACCCAGTACTTC. The encoded protein is CASSPRLAGLQETQYF.